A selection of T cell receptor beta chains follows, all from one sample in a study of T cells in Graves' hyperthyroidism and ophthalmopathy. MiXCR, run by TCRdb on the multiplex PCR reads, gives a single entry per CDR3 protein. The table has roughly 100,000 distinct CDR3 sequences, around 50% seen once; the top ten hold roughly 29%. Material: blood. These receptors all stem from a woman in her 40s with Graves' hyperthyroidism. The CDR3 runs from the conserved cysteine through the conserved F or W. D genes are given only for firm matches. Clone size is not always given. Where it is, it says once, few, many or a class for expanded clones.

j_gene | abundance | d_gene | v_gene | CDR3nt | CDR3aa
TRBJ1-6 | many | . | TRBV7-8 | TGTGCCAGCAGCTCCCGGCGGGCGGGTTTGGATAATTCACCCCTCCACTTT | CASSSRRAGLDNSPLHF
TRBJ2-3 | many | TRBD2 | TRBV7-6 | TGTGCCAGCAGCCCCCCTACTAGCGGGGCCCCGGATACGCAGTATTTT | CASSPPTSGAPDTQYF
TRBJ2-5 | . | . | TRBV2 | TGTGCCAGCAGCTTAGGGTATAGCCCCCAAGAGACCCAGTACTTC | CASSLGYSPQETQYF
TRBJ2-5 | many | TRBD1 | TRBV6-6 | TGTGCCAGCAGTTCGGACAGGGGGCATGAGACCCAGTACTTC | CASSSDRGHETQYF
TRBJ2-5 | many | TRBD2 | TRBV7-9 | TGTGCCAGCAGCCCCGCGCATGGAGCGGGAGGGCCAAAGACCCAGTACTTC | CASSPAHGAGGPKTQYF
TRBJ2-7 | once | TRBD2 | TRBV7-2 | TGTGCTAGAGCCCTTAGCGGGAGCACTACCTACGAGCAGTACTTC | CARALSGSTTYEQYF
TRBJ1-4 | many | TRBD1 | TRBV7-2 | TGTGCCAGCAGCCAAGGGGCGAACCGGGACAGTGGCGAAAAACTGTTTTTT | CASSQGANRDSGEKLFF
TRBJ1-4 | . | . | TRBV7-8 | TGCGCCAGCAGCTTACTGGGGATTAATGAAAAACTGTTTTTT | CASSLLGINEKLFF
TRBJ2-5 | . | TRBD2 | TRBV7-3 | TGTGCCAGCAGCTTCGGTAGCGGGAGGTCGGCACAGTACTTC | CASSFGSGRSAQYF
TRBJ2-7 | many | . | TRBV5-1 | TGCGCCAGCAGCTTGGGACCCGCCTACGAGCAGTACTTC | CASSLGPAYEQYF
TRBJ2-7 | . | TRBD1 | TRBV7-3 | TGTGCCAGCAGCAACCGGACAGGGTACGAGCAGTACTTC | CASSNRTGYEQYF
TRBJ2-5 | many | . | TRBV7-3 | TGTGCCAGCAGCTTAACGGGGGGATTGGGTGAGACCCAGTACTTC | CASSLTGGLGETQYF
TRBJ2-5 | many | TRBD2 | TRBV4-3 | TGCGCCAGCAGCCCGACTAGCGGGAGGGGATTAGGAGAGACCCAGTACTTC | CASSPTSGRGLGETQYF
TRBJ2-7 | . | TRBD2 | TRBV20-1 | TGCAGTGCTAGAATGACTAGCGGGTTTGCCTACGAGCAGTACTTC | CSARMTSGFAYEQYF
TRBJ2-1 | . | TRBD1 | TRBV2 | TGTGCCAGCCTCACGGGACAGGGCTACAATGAGCAGTTCTTC | CASLTGQGYNEQFF